The 30 T cell receptor beta chains below come from one sample, sequenced in a study of early stage breast cancer tumors. Sequencing used immunoSEQ multiplex PCR; TCRdb keeps in-frame clones, though not all of them. This sample has 12,000 to 15,000 clones, with about four fifths found just once. Sequencing was carried out using normal breast tissue next to the tumor. The source of these receptors is a person aged 25 to 40 with breast cancer.

The V and J genes are TRBV28 and TRBJ1-2, with D perhaps matching TRBD1 (5 bases). Between the trimmed V and J ends, which lost 4 bases and 4 bases, there was a span of 16 bases. From germline, CDR1 is MDHEN and CDR2 SYDVKM. The CDR3 extends over 15 amino acids. CDR3 in amino acids: CASSSPGGGGYGYTF. The CDR3 DNA is TGTGCCAGCAGTTCACCCGGCGGGGGTGGCTATGGCTACACCTTC.

A few counts support this clone. The CDR3 sequence: CASSYGDSAFF. DNA for the CDR3: TGTGCCAGCAGTTACGGGGATTCAGCTTTCTTT. The chain is built from TRBV6-6 and TRBJ1-1; D not certain. Looked up from germline, CDR1 is MNHNY and CDR2 is SVGAGI (reference sequence). The germline V and J ends were trimmed by 2 bases and 10 bases, with 8 bases remaining between them. The CDR3 is 11 amino acids.

The V gene is TRBV5-6, the J gene TRBJ2-1; D possibly corresponds to TRBD1 (5 bases). The CDR3 loop spans 16 amino acids. Germline loops: CDR1 SGHDT, CDR2 YYEEEE. Trimming took 1 base from V and 1 from J, leaving 12 bases between them. The CDR3 DNA is TGTGCCAGCAGCTTGTTTACCAGGGATTCCTACAATGAGCAGTTCTTC. It translates to CASSLFTRDSYNEQFF. Using reference TRBV5-6 and TRBJ2-1 for the parts outside the CDR3, the full variable domain is DAGVTQSPTHLIKTRGQQVTLRCSPKSGHDTVSWYQQALGQGPQFIFQYYEEEERQRGNFPDRFSGHQFPNYSSELNVNALLLGDSALYLCASSLFTRDSYNEQFFGPGTRLTVL.

The chain couples TRBV30 to TRBJ1-2, with TRBD1 matching 7 bases. Germline V lookup: CDR1 GTSNPN, CDR2 SVGIG (reference sequence). The trim removed 4 bases at V and 3 bases at J, leaving 2 bases unmatched. This CDR3 comprises 12 residues. For the CDR3, the DNA is TGTGCCTGGACTCAGGGGGACTATGGCTACACCTTC. Protein product: CAWTQGDYGYTF.

J is TRBJ1-1 and V is TRBV19; perhaps TRBD1 as D (5 bases). The CDR3 totals 12 residues. Germline CDR1 is LNHDA and CDR2 is SQIVND (reference sequence). V dropped 5 bases and J dropped 9 bases, with 13 bases sitting between them. CDR3 DNA sequence: TGTGCCAGTAGTCCACGGGACTCAAAAGCTTTCTTT. It codes for CASSPRDSKAFF.

J is TRBJ2-7 and V is TRBV5-3; 14 positions agree with TRBD2. TRBV5-3 is reported as an ORF; its role is uncertain. This CDR3 region has 16 residues. Trimming removed 2 bases from V and 7 bases from J; junction bases left unmatched: 8. DNA of the CDR3: TGTGCCAGAAGCTTCGTGGGACTAGCGGGAGAGAGAGAGCAGTACTTC. Translation gives CARSFVGLAGEREQYF.

This clone was counted between two and nine times. The rearrangement joins TRBV4-2 to TRBJ2-3; D might be TRBD2 (8 bases). The CDR3 spans 16 residues. V was pared by 0 bases and J by 4 bases, with 14 bases between. CDR1 and CDR2 from the germline V gene are LGHNA and YNFKEQ. For the CDR3, the DNA is TGTGCCAGCAGCCAAGATCCGGGAGGGGGCCCAGATACGCAGTATTTT. Translated, it gives CASSQDPGGGPDTQYF.

The J gene is TRBJ2-1, the V gene TRBV7-9, with 9 bases lining up with TRBD1. V lost 3 bases to trimming and J lost 3 bases; unmatched junction nucleotides: 9. CDR3 length equals 17 residues. Germline V gives CDR1 SEHNR, CDR2 FQNEAQ (reference sequence). The CDR3 reads CASSFATGGSDYNEQFF. CDR3 sequence (DNA): TGTGCCAGCAGCTTCGCTACAGGGGGCTCGGACTACAATGAGCAGTTCTTC.

The chain joins TRBV6-5 to TRBJ1-1; D gene uncertain. Germline CDR1 reads MNHEY; CDR2 reads SVGAGI. V lost 7 bases and J lost 1, with 10 bases in between. The CDR3 has 13 amino acids. The CDR3 DNA reads as TGTGCCAGCACCCTTCAACCGAACACTGAAGCTTTCTTT. It yields the protein CASTLQPNTEAFF.

The chain couples TRBV7-2 to TRBJ2-1, with 9 bases identical to TRBD2. This CDR3 has 14 residues. With V trimmed by 5 bases and J by 5 bases, 4 bases remained unmatched. The germline gives CDR1 SGHTA, CDR2 FQGNSA. The CDR3 is CASSATSGHNEQFF. In DNA form, the CDR3 reads TGTGCCAGCAGCGCGACTAGCGGCCACAATGAGCAGTTCTTC.

This sequence joins TRBV19 and TRBJ2-3; 9 bases line up with TRBD2. Losses at the gene ends were 1 base for V and 2 bases for J; bases not matched to a gene: 7. Germline values: CDR1 LNHDA, CDR2 SQIVND (reference sequence). This CDR3 is 17 amino acids long. Here the CDR3 DNA reads TGTGCCAGTAGTATAGGAGGTAGCGGGAGTGTCACAGATACGCAGTATTTT. Encoded protein: CASSIGGSGSVTDTQYF.

This chain uses TRBV7-9 with TRBJ2-1, with TRBD2 identical over 8 bases. In germline, CDR1 is SEHNR, CDR2 FQNEAQ (reference sequence). This CDR3 contains 16 residues. The V gene end was trimmed by 5 bases and the J gene end by 7 bases; junction bases not matched to a gene: 13. CDR3 amino acids: CASSPLGAGVNNEQFF. As DNA, the CDR3 is TGTGCCAGCAGCCCCTTGGGAGCGGGAGTGAATAATGAGCAGTTCTTC.

This sequence joins TRBV27 and TRBJ2-3, with 7 nucleotides matching TRBD2. There are 18 residues in the CDR3. The trim removed 8 bases at V and 0 bases at J, leaving 17 bases unmatched. In germline, CDR1 is MNHEY, CDR2 SMNVEV (reference sequence). CDR3 nucleotides: TGTGCCAGCCCACTTACCCCCCCGCGCGGGAGTAGCACAGATACGCAGTATTTT. This translates into CASPLTPPRGSSTDTQYF.

The chain uses TRBV5-4 and TRBJ2-3; D may correspond to TRBD1 or TRBD2 (5 bases each). This CDR3 has 15 amino acids. V was cut by 1 base and J by 6 bases, with 15 bases left in between. CDR1 and CDR2 (germline): SGHNT, YYREEE (reference sequence). The CDR3 is CASSLSGDPRDTQYF. The CDR3 DNA sequence: TGTGCCAGCAGCTTGTCTGGGGACCCGAGGGATACGCAGTATTTT.

The rearrangement links TRBV4-3 to TRBJ2-3, with 12 bases identical to TRBD2. CDR3 length equals 17 residues. With V trimmed by 1 base and J by 3 bases, 5 bases remained unmatched. Germline V gene lookup returns CDR1 LGHNA and CDR2 YSLEER. CDR3 loop: CASSQALAGGPTDTQYF. CDR3 coding DNA: TGCGCCAGCAGCCAAGCCCTAGCGGGAGGGCCGACAGATACGCAGTATTTT.

This clone was found a few times. This rearrangement joins TRBV7-9 to TRBJ2-7, with TRBD1 as a possible D gene (5 bases). Trimming removed 4 bases at V and 2 bases at J, with 12 bases between. This CDR3 comprises 14 residues. Germline V gene data show CDR1 as SEHNR and CDR2 as FQNEAQ (reference sequence). The CDR3 DNA reads as TGTGCCAGCAGCTCGACAGAGAAACCCTACGAGCAGTACTTC. It is translated as CASSSTEKPYEQYF.

The chain has TRBV14 and TRBJ2-3; D is uncertain. Germline loops: CDR1 SGHDN, CDR2 FVKESK. V lost 0 bases and J 7 bases, leaving 14 bases between the germline ends. The CDR3 totals 15 residues. This CDR3 reads CASSQDLLGIYTQYF. DNA of the CDR3: TGTGCCAGCAGCCAAGATCTATTAGGAATATATACGCAGTATTTT.

The chain employs TRBV5-6 and TRBJ1-5; D is possibly TRBD1 (5 bases). The CDR3 is 14 residues long. V was shortened by 0 bases and J by 7 bases, with 11 bases between the two germline ends. The germline CDR1 and CDR2 sequences are SGHDT and YYEEEE. The CDR3 loop reads CASSLGSGRQPQHF. For the CDR3, the DNA is TGTGCCAGCAGCTTGGGGTCAGGGAGGCAGCCCCAGCATTTT.

CDR3 sequence (DNA): TGCAGCGTTGTTCCGGACACCCCGAACGGATGGAATGAGCAGTTCTTC. The encoded protein is CSVVPDTPNGWNEQFF. The chain links TRBV29-1 to TRBJ2-1; perhaps TRBD1 as D (5 bases). Germline V gene data show CDR1 as SQVTM and CDR2 as ANQGSEA. The V gene lost 4 bases and the J gene lost 7 bases, with 23 bases spanning the gap. The CDR3 sequence is 16 residues long.

The chain carries TRBV7-9 and TRBJ2-7, with 10 bases identical to TRBD1. With 5 bases clipped from V and 2 bases from J, the junction kept 6 bases outside the gene matches. CDR3 length: 15 residues. CDR1 SEHNR and CDR2 FQNEAQ come from the germline V gene (reference sequence). CDR3 sequence (DNA): TGTGCCAGCAGCGGGGGACAGGGGAGTCCCTACGAGCAGTACTTC. Translating it yields CASSGGQGSPYEQYF.

This clone was detected only a few times. The chain uses TRBV5-1 and TRBJ1-2; a possible D gene is TRBD1 (5 bases). The germline V gene has CDR1 SGHRS and CDR2 YFSETQ. This CDR3 is 13 amino acids long. Trimming took 0 bases from V and 8 from J, leaving 11 bases between them. CDR3 bases: TGCGCCAGCAGCTTGGGGTATCGGGACGGCTACACCTTC. Its protein is CASSLGYRDGYTF. The variable domain in full, completed from reference TRBV5-1 and TRBJ1-2, reads KAGVTQTPRYLIKTRGQQVTLSCSPISGHRSVSWYQQTPGQGLQFLFEYFSETQRNKGNFPGRFSGRQFSNSRSEMNVSTLELGDSALYLCASSLGYRDGYTFGSGTRLTVV.

This clone was found a few times. The chain joins TRBV27 to TRBJ1-2, with D unresolved. CDR3 length: 14 amino acids. Germline V gives CDR1 MNHEY, CDR2 SMNVEV (reference sequence). Trimming removed 11 bases from V and 0 bases from J, with 16 bases in between. The CDR3: CAPAGHEANYGYTF. CDR3 DNA: TGTGCCCCGGCGGGTCATGAGGCTAACTATGGCTACACCTTC.

The chain couples TRBV10-3 to TRBJ2-7; TRBD2 is a possible D gene (5 bases). V lost 4 bases to trimming and J lost 1 base, with 11 bases between them. In germline, CDR1 is ENHRY, CDR2 SYGVKD. The CDR3 runs to 14 residues. The CDR3 DNA is TGTGCCATCAGTGCACTAGAGACGTCCTACGAGCAGTACTTC. Translation: CAISALETSYEQYF.

The V and J genes are TRBV5-4 and TRBJ1-2; maybe TRBD1 (6 bases). V lost 2 bases and J 0 bases, leaving 11 bases between the germline ends. Germline V lookup: CDR1 SGHNT, CDR2 YYREEE (reference sequence). CDR3 length: 15 residues. The CDR3: CASSFYRETNYGYTF. The CDR3 DNA is TGTGCCAGCAGCTTTTACAGGGAGACTAACTATGGCTACACCTTC.

The chain has TRBV2 and TRBJ2-3, with TRBD1 matching over 7 bases. This CDR3 has 14 residues. V dropped 3 bases and J dropped 0; count of bases not matched to a gene: 0. Germline loops: CDR1 SNHLY, CDR2 FYNNEI. The CDR3 region has the DNA TGTGCCAGCAGTGAGGGACAGAGCACAGATACGCAGTATTTT. Its protein product is CASSEGQSTDTQYF.

V gene TRBV27 combines with J gene TRBJ2-1, with TRBD2 as a possible D gene (6 bases). The CDR3 has 15 amino acids. Per the germline V gene, CDR1 is MNHEY and CDR2 is SMNVEV (reference sequence). The germline V and J ends were trimmed by 2 bases and 5 bases, with 13 bases remaining between them. The CDR3 spells CASSLLSSADNEQFF. The CDR3 DNA is TGTGCCAGCAGTTTACTGTCTAGCGCAGACAATGAGCAGTTCTTC.

The chain couples TRBV7-9 to TRBJ2-7, with D perhaps given as TRBD1 or TRBD2 (5 bases each). Germline-derived CDR1 and CDR2 are SEHNR and FQNEAQ (reference sequence). Trimming removed 7 bases from V and 5 bases from J, with 33 bases in between. The CDR3 has 19 amino acids. The CDR3 DNA reads TGTGCCAGCAACGTGAGATCCGGAGATGGGACGTTGTCCCCGGACGAGCAGTACTTC. As protein: CASNVRSGDGTLSPDEQYF.

The chain uses TRBV5-1 and TRBJ2-4; unclear D gene. Per the germline V gene, CDR1 is SGHRS and CDR2 is YFSETQ. The CDR3 runs 16 residues. Trimming removed 4 bases at V and 2 bases at J, with 16 bases between. This chain's CDR3 is CASSKGGSQTKNIQYF. CDR3 DNA sequence: TGCGCCAGCAGCAAGGGTGGTAGCCAAACCAAAAACATTCAGTACTTC. The full variable domain, its missing parts supplied by reference TRBV5-1 and TRBJ2-4, is KAGVTQTPRYLIKTRGQQVTLSCSPISGHRSVSWYQQTPGQGLQFLFEYFSETQRNKGNFPGRFSGRQFSNSRSEMNVSTLELGDSALYLCASSKGGSQTKNIQYFGAGTRLSVL.

This clone was observed once. The V gene is TRBV5-6, the J gene TRBJ1-1; D may be TRBD1 (6 bases). CDR1 and CDR2 (germline): SGHDT, YYEEEE. V was shortened by 4 bases and J by 1 base, with 20 bases between the two germline ends. CDR3 size: 17 residues. CDR3 nucleotide sequence: TGTGCCAGCAGCCCCAGCTCGGGCTGGACAGAGAACACTGAAGCTTTCTTT. This codes for CASSPSSGWTENTEAFF.

In this sample, this clone turned up once. The V call is TRBV7-8, the J call TRBJ2-2; 8 nucleotides line up with TRBD2. The J segment lost 0 bases and the V segment lost 4 bases, leaving 22 bases of the junction unmatched. The length of the CDR3 is 22 residues. Germline CDR1 reads SGHVS; CDR2 reads FQNEAQ. The CDR3 spells CASSSHLLRGRGRLSNTGELFF. Written as DNA, the CDR3 is TGTGCCAGCAGCTCTCATCTTCTTAGGGGACGCGGGAGGCTTTCGAACACCGGGGAGCTGTTTTTT.